The rows below give T cell receptor beta chains drawn from one sample of a study of blood T cells in healthy people across ages. TCRdb re-called the 5' RACE reads with MiXCR, one entry per CDR3 protein. The sample gives over a million distinct CDR3 sequences, 40% to 50% of which show up once; 18% is in the top ten. Sequencing was performed on blood. All receptors come from a woman in her sixties in good health. The CDR3 runs from the conserved cysteine through the conserved F or W. The order of the fields is J gene, V gene, CDR3 length, clone size, D gene, CDR3 protein, CDR3 DNA. D genes are given only for firm matches. Part of the rows lack a size; the others show once, few, many or a class for expanded clones.

>TRBJ2-3|TRBV9|12|many|-
CASSVVTDTQYF
TGTGCCAGCAGCGTAGTGACAGATACGCAGTATTTT
>TRBJ2-7|TRBV6-6|14|-|-
CASSLAALTYEQYF
TGTGCCAGCAGCCTGGCGGCCTTAACCTACGAGCAGTACTTC
>TRBJ2-1|TRBV2|12|-|-
CASNGPQDEQFF
TGTGCCAGCAATGGACCCCAGGATGAGCAGTTCTTC
>TRBJ2-3|TRBV9|15|-|-
CASSVGPAPTDTQYF
TGTGCCAGCAGCGTAGGGCCAGCGCCCACAGATACGCAGTATTTT
>TRBJ1-1|TRBV5-1|16|-|-
CASSLAGDGPNTEAFF
TGCGCCAGCAGCCTCGCTGGGGACGGTCCGAACACTGAAGCTTTCTTT
>TRBJ2-1|TRBV11-1|14|many|TRBD1
CASSLGQGLDEQFF
TGTGCCAGCAGCTTGGGACAGGGGCTCGATGAGCAGTTCTTC
>TRBJ2-1|TRBV25-1|14|-|-
CASSEAGTYNEQFF
TGTGCCAGCAGTGAGGCAGGGACCTACAATGAGCAGTTCTTC
>TRBJ2-7|TRBV7-2|15|-|-
CASSEGWSFTYEQYF
TGTGCCAGCAGCGAAGGGTGGAGTTTCACCTACGAGCAGTACTTC
>TRBJ2-3|TRBV10-3|15|-|TRBD2
CAISPGGSGTDTQYF
TGTGCCATCAGCCCGGGAGGGAGCGGCACAGATACGCAGTATTTT
>TRBJ1-1|TRBV28|11|-|-
CASSREAEAFF
TGTGCCAGCAGCCGGGAGGCTGAAGCTTTCTTT
>TRBJ1-6|TRBV27|15|-|TRBD1
CARPHRGQGCSTLHF
TGTGCCAGACCTCATAGGGGACAGGGGTGTTCAACCCTCCACTTT
>TRBJ2-1|TRBV12-3/TRBV12-4|13|many|-
CASSLTWDTEQFF
TGTGCCAGCAGTTTAACTTGGGACACCGAGCAGTTCTTC
>TRBJ2-4|TRBV20-1|16|-|-
CSARAGHPGAKNIQYF
TGCAGTGCTAGAGCCGGACATCCAGGAGCCAAAAACATTCAGTACTTC
>TRBJ2-5|TRBV28|13|few|-
CASSLGQAETQYF
TGTGCCAGCAGTTTGGGGCAAGCAGAGACCCAGTACTTC
>TRBJ2-5|TRBV7-6|16|few|-
CASSLAVQRSQETQYF
TGTGCCAGCAGCTTAGCGGTACAGAGGTCTCAAGAGACCCAGTACTTC
>TRBJ2-7|TRBV6-1|14|-|TRBD2
CASIPGLAIYEQYF
TGTGCCAGCATTCCGGGACTAGCTATTTACGAGCAGTACTTC
>TRBJ1-5|TRBV3-1|14|-|-
CASSLQGRSQPQHF
TGTGCCAGCAGCCTACAGGGAAGGAGTCAGCCCCAGCATTTT
>TRBJ2-3|TRBV9|15|few|TRBD2
CASSITGGPTDTQYF
TGTGCCAGCAGCATTACGGGAGGCCCCACAGATACGCAGTATTTT
>TRBJ2-1|TRBV2|12|-|-
CASSEDPNEQFF
TGTGCCAGCAGTGAGGACCCCAATGAGCAGTTCTTC
>TRBJ1-2|TRBV29-1|14|few|TRBD1
CSVALTGLNYGYTF
TGCAGCGTTGCTTTGACAGGGTTGAACTATGGCTACACCTTC
>TRBJ2-3|TRBV28|15|-|-
CASSFLRHNTDTQYF
TGTGCCAGCAGTTTTTTGCGGCACAACACAGATACGCAGTATTTT
>TRBJ2-3|TRBV7-3|15|few|-
CASSPTGHHTDTQYF
TGTGCCAGCAGCCCCACGGGACATCACACAGATACGCAGTATTTT
>TRBJ2-5|TRBV7-9|14|-|-
CARSPPQGWETQYF
TGTGCCCGCAGCCCACCTCAGGGGTGGGAGACCCAGTACTTC
>TRBJ2-3|TRBV6-5|13|-|-
CASSAQIRGTQYF
TGTGCCAGCAGTGCCCAGATCCGGGGTACGCAGTATTTT
>TRBJ1-6|TRBV3-1|14|-|-
CASSPGHRGSPLHF
TGTGCCAGCAGCCCGGGACACCGTGGTTCACCCCTCCACTTT
>TRBJ2-7|TRBV10-3|14|-|-
CAIYAGTGPYEQYF
TGTGCCATCTACGCCGGGACTGGCCCCTACGAGCAGTACTTC
>TRBJ1-6|TRBV7-9|15|-|-
CASTQGSGVNSPLHF
TGTGCCAGCACCCAAGGGTCAGGGGTAAATTCACCCCTCCACTTT
>TRBJ1-2|TRBV18|14|-|-
CASSLSTEDYGYTF
TGTGCCAGCTCACTCTCAACAGAAGACTATGGCTACACCTTC
>TRBJ2-1|TRBV11-2|15|few|-
CASSLVGGTFNEQFF
TGTGCCAGCAGCTTAGTTGGCGGGACTTTCAATGAGCAGTTCTTC
>TRBJ2-7|TRBV5-4|15|-|-
CASSPSGQTYNEQYF
TGTGCCAGCAGCCCGAGCGGGCAGACCTACAATGAGCAGTACTTC
>TRBJ1-2|TRBV5-1|15|-|-
CASSYSGDNGRGYTF
TGCGCCAGCAGCTACAGTGGAGACAACGGGCGTGGCTACACCTTC
>TRBJ2-7|TRBV6-1|17|few|-
CASRQRTTSLPTYEQYF
TGTGCCAGCAGGCAAAGGACTACTAGCCTTCCAACATACGAGCAGTACTTC
>TRBJ2-7|TRBV20-1|14|-|-
CSARDSMSSYEQYF
TGCAGTGCTCGGGACTCGATGAGCTCCTACGAGCAGTACTTC
>TRBJ2-4|TRBV2|14|-|-
CASRDPGEENIQYF
TGTGCCAGCAGGGATCCGGGGGAGGAAAACATTCAGTACTTC
>TRBJ1-1|TRBV3-1|15|-|-
CASSQGPTGWAEAFF
TGTGCCAGCAGCCAAGGACCGACGGGTTGGGCTGAAGCTTTCTTT
>TRBJ1-4|TRBV2|14|few|TRBD1
CASRAGTGNEKLFF
TGTGCCAGCAGGGCCGGGACAGGGAATGAAAAACTGTTTTTT
>TRBJ2-6|TRBV24-1|19|-|TRBD1
CATSDHRDSHYSGANVLTF
TGTGCCACCAGTGATCATCGGGACAGCCACTACTCTGGGGCCAACGTCCTGACTTTC
>TRBJ2-7|TRBV20-1|14|-|TRBD2
CSASGTSGTYEQYF
TGCAGTGCTAGTGGGACTAGCGGAACCTACGAGCAGTACTTC
>TRBJ2-5|TRBV6-2/TRBV6-3|15|few|TRBD1
CASSTPRTGVETQYF
TGTGCCAGCAGTACGCCTAGGACAGGGGTTGAGACCCAGTACTTC
>TRBJ2-1|TRBV28|19|-|TRBD2
CASSLYPSPLAGVYNEQFF
TGTGCCAGCAGTTTATACCCCTCTCCTCTAGCGGGGGTATACAATGAGCAGTTCTTC